This TCR beta chain was recovered during a study of cytomegalovirus exposure and HLA in healthy donors. Sequenced by immunoSEQ multiplex PCR; TCRdb stores in-frame clones only, minus some. The sample lists about 150,000 clones; roughly 89% were seen once. An approximately 130-subject validation cohort, separate from the 666-subject first cohort, supplied the donors. Germline V gene data show CDR1 as LNHNV and CDR2 as YYDKDF (reference sequence). CDR3 length equals 17 residues. Trimming took 0 bases from V and 3 from J; bases not matched to a gene: 8. About this clone itself: Its antigen is currently unknown.

Whole-study findings and limits: According to reports, the classifier identified cytomegalovirus status with high specificity and sensitivity. A few CMV-associated chains were confirmed in vitro to be specific for CMV antigens.

The sequence derives from a woman aged 18-29 years in good health and CMV-seropositive. Sequencing was performed on PBMCs. This chain connects TRBV15 to TRBJ2-5; 9 bases map to TRBD1. The CDR3 DNA follows: TGTGCCACCAGCAGAGATTGGGGACAGGGAAGGGAAGAGACCCAGTACTTC. Translated, it gives CATSRDWGQGREETQYF. Complete variable domain (other parts from reference TRBV15 and TRBJ2-5): DAMVIQNPRYQVTQFGKPVTLSCSQTLNHNVMYWYQQKSSQAPKLLFHYYDKDFNNEADTPDNFQSRRPNTSFCFLDIRSPGLGDTAMYLCATSRDWGQGREETQYFGPGTRLLVL.